This T cell receptor (beta chain) was sequenced during a study of blood T cell repertoires in COVID-19. Study details: PBMCs, B-cell-depleted T cells, or T cells were the source of the cDNA or gDNA that made up the material.

CDR1 is WSHSY and CDR2 is SAAADI in the germline V gene. V shed 7 bases and J shed 9 bases, with 16 bases lying between them. The CDR3 is 13 residues long. As processed by the authors: Reference gene primer amplification gave nucleated cell count estimates. The data were produced by immunoSEQ multiplex PCR, yet TCRdb's version contains in-frame clones alone and is incomplete. The DNA was the basis for D and trimming; V, J and clone size are from that table. Of around 200,000 clones in the sample, about 89% were seen once. The TCR originated in a man in his sixties or seventies with acute or convalescent COVID-19. Sequencing was carried out using peripheral blood. This chain links TRBV10-2 with TRBJ2-1; D is possibly TRBD1 (6 bases). The CDR3 DNA follows: TGCGCCAGCATGCCGGCAGGGGCCGGTGAGCAGTTCTTC. Protein: CASMPAGAGEQFF.